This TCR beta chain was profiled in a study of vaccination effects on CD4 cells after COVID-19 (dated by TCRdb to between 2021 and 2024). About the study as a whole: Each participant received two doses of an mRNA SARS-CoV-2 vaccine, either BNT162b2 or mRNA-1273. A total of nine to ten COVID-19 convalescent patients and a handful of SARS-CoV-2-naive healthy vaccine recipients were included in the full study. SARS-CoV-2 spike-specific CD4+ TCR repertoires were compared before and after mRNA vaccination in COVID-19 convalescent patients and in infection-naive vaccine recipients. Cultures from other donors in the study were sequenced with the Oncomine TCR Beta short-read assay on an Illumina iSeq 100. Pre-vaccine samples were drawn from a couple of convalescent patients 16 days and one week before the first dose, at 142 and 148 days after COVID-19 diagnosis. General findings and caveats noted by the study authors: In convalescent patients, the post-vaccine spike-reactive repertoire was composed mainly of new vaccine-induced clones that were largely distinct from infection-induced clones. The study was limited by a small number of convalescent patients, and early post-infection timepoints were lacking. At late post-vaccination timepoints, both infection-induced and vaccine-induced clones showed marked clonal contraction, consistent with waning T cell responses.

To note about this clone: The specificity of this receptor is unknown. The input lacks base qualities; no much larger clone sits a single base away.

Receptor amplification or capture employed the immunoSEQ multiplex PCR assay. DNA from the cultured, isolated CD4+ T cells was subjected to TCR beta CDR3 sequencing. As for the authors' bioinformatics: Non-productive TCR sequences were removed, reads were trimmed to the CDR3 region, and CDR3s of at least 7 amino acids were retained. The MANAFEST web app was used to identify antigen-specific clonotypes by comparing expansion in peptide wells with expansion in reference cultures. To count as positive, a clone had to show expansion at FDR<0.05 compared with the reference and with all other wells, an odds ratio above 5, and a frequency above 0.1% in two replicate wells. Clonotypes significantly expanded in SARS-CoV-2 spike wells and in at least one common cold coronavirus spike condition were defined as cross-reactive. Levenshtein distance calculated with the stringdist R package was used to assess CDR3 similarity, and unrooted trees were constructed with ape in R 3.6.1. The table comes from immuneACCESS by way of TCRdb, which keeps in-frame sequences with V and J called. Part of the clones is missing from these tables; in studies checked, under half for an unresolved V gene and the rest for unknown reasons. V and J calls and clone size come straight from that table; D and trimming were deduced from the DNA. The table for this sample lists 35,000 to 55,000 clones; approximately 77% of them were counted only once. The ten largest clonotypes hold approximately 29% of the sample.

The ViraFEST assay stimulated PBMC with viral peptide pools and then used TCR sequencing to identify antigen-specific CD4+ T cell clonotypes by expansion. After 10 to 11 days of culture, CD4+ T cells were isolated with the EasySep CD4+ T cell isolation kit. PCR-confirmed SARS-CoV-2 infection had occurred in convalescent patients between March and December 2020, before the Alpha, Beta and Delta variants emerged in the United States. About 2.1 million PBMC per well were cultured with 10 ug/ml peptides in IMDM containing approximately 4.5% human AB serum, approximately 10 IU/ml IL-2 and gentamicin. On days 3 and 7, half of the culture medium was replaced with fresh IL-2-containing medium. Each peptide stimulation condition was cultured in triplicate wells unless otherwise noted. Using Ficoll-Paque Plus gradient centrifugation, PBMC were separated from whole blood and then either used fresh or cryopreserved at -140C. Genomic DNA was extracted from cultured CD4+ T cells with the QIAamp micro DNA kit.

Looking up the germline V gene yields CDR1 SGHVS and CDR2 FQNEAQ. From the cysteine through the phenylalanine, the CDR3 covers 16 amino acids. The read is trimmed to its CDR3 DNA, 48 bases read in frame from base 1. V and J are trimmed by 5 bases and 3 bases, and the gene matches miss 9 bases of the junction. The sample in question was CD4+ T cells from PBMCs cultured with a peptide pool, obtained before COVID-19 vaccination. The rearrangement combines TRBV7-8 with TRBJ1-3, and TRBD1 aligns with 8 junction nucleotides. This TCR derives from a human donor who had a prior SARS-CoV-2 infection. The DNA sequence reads TGTGCCAGCAGCAAAAAGGACAGGGCGTTTGGAAACACCATATATTTT. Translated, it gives CASSKKDRAFGNTIYF.